The 20 T cell receptor beta chains below all came from one sample that was sequenced in a study of blood T cells in healthy people across ages (dated by TCRdb to 2014 to 2015). Library creation used 5' RACE. The listed sequencing device is Illumina HiSeq 2500. The second PCR ran for about 6 to 12 cycles and used a J-beta primer mix along with a sample-barcoded 5' primer. TCRdb handled the public reads itself, with Q25 trimming in fastp and clone calling in MiXCR, and kept productive beta chains. Records with the same CDR3 protein are collapsed into one entry carrying the most frequent genes and DNA. Here the sample has approximately 1,000,000 distinct CDR3 sequences; 35% to 50% occur a single time. Approximately 17% of the sample is held by the ten biggest clonotypes. Sequencing used blood. The receptors derive from a woman aged 55-69 years in good health.

The chain links TRBV29-1 to TRBJ2-5; D ambiguous. Looked up from germline, CDR1 is SQVTM and CDR2 is ANQGSEA. The V and J ends lost 7 bases and 3 bases respectively, with 18 bases between them. The CDR3 spans 14 residues. This CDR3 reads CSALDPNRKETQYF. Written as DNA, the CDR3 is TGCAGCGCTCTGGATCCGAATCGGAAAGAGACCCAGTACTTC.

This chain joins TRBV7-9 and TRBJ2-5; D is unclear. CDR3 length: 14 residues. From germline, CDR1 is SEHNR and CDR2 FQNEAQ (reference sequence). V gave up 1 base and J gave up 5 bases, with 11 bases separating them. The CDR3 loop reads CASSLDFTRETQYF. In DNA form, the CDR3 reads TGTGCCAGCAGCTTAGACTTCACTCGGGAGACCCAGTACTTC.

The rearrangement links TRBV27 to TRBJ2-5, with a weak D call TRBD2 (5 bases). Germline CDR1 reads MNHEY; CDR2 reads SMNVEV (reference sequence). The ends were cut back, 3 bases at V and 2 bases at J, with 10 bases in the middle. The CDR3 is made up of 14 amino acids. In DNA, the CDR3 is TGTGCCAGCAGTTTGGATGAGGGACAAGAGACCCAGTACTTC. Translation gives CASSLDEGQETQYF.

The rearrangement uses TRBV28 and TRBJ1-4, with 9 bases identical to TRBD1. This CDR3 has 15 residues. Germline-derived CDR1 and CDR2 are MDHEN and SYDVKM. J lost 6 bases, V lost 6 bases, and 8 bases had no gene match. CDR3 protein: CASRTAGQGDEKLFF. In nucleotides, the CDR3 is TGTGCCAGCAGGACCGCGGGACAGGGCGATGAAAAACTGTTTTTT.

Concerning this clonotype itself: At one end, the junction sequence differs from germline, possibly due to a read error. The V call is TRBV27, the J call TRBJ2-3; a weak D match, TRBD1 (6 bases). CDR1 and CDR2 from the germline V gene are MNHEY and SMNVEV (reference sequence). CDR3 size: 19 residues. In DNA form, the CDR3 reads TGTGCCAGCAGTCACCAAAACCGCGACAGACCGGACAGCACAAATACGCAGTATTTT. Encoded protein: CASSHQNRDRPDSTNTQYF.

The rearrangement links TRBV3-1 to TRBJ1-5; D not certain. This CDR3 is 14 amino acids long. Trimming removed 3 bases at V and 0 bases at J, with 6 bases between. CDR1 is LGHDT and CDR2 is YNNKEL in the germline V gene (reference sequence). Here the CDR3 DNA reads TGTGCCAGCAGCCATTCACTTAGCAATCAGCCCCAGCATTTT. This codes for CASSHSLSNQPQHF.

This rearrangement joins TRBV29-1 to TRBJ2-1; 11 positions match TRBD2. The germline CDR1 and CDR2 sequences are SQVTM and ANQGSEA. The CDR3 contains 14 residues. With 3 bases clipped from V and 12 bases from J, the junction kept 10 bases outside the gene matches. The CDR3 is CSVDPTSGGCRQFF. The CDR3 coding sequence is TGCAGCGTTGACCCTACTAGCGGGGGATGCAGGCAGTTCTTC.

The rearrangement links TRBV27 to TRBJ1-5, with D unresolved. From germline, CDR1 is MNHEY and CDR2 SMNVEV (reference sequence). V was clipped by 7 bases and J by 6 bases, with 4 bases between them. This CDR3 region has 10 residues. CDR3 protein: CASTGQPQHF. The CDR3 coding sequence is TGTGCCAGCACCGGTCAGCCCCAGCATTTT.

J is TRBJ2-7 and V is TRBV10-3, with D unclear. V was cut by 2 bases and J by 3 bases, with 8 bases left in between. Per germline, CDR1 ENHRY and CDR2 SYGVKD. The CDR3 runs to 13 residues. In nucleotides, the CDR3 is TGTGCCATCAGTGAGGCTGGGGACTACGAGCAGTACTTC. This translates into CAISEAGDYEQYF.

V usage is TRBV11-2 and J usage is TRBJ2-7, with D maybe TRBD2 (6 bases). CDR1 and CDR2 from the germline V gene are SGHAT and FQNNGV. V was trimmed by 5 bases and J by 2 bases, leaving 13 bases between them. The CDR3 covers 14 residues. CDR3 in amino acids: CASSRWDLTYEQYF. CDR3 in DNA: TGTGCCAGCAGCCGGTGGGACTTAACCTACGAGCAGTACTTC. Variable domain in full (rest from reference TRBV11-2 and TRBJ2-7): EAGVAQSPRYKIIEKRQSVAFWCNPISGHATLYWYQQILGQGPKLLIQFQNNGVVDDSQLPKDRFSAERLKGVDSTLKIQPAKLEDSAVYLCASSRWDLTYEQYFGPGTRLTVT.

The genes are TRBV5-1 and TRBJ2-1, with 8 bases that match TRBD2. The junction had 5 bases not matched to a gene; V was cut back by 0 bases and J by 3 bases. This CDR3 contains 16 residues. CDR1 is SGHRS and CDR2 is YFSETQ in the germline V gene. CDR3 loop: CASSLALTSGYNEQFF. As DNA, the CDR3 is TGCGCCAGCAGCTTGGCCTTAACTAGCGGCTACAATGAGCAGTTCTTC. The full variable domain, its missing parts supplied by reference TRBV5-1 and TRBJ2-1, is KAGVTQTPRYLIKTRGQQVTLSCSPISGHRSVSWYQQTPGQGLQFLFEYFSETQRNKGNFPGRFSGRQFSNSRSEMNVSTLELGDSALYLCASSLALTSGYNEQFFGPGTRLTVL.

This clonotype has a handful of counts. The rearrangement joins TRBV10-3 to TRBJ2-1; 12 bases agree with TRBD2. CDR1 and CDR2 (germline): ENHRY, SYGVKD. The CDR3 covers 15 residues. J gave up 8 bases and V 9 bases, and 11 bases lay outside the gene matches. CDR3 nucleotides: TGTGCCATTTCGGACCTAGCGGGAGGGCGCGATGAGCAGTTCTTC. Residues: CAISDLAGGRDEQFF.

The V gene is TRBV5-1, the J gene TRBJ2-7, with 10 bases lining up with TRBD1. The V gene's germline CDR1 is SGHRS and CDR2 YFSETQ. The length of the CDR3 is 14 residues. After removal of 3 bases from V and 5 bases from J, the junction contained 5 bases not matched to a gene. As DNA, the CDR3 is TGCGCCAGCAGCTCCGCGGGACAGGGGAACGAGCAGTACTTC. Amino acids: CASSSAGQGNEQYF.

The chain joins TRBV3-1 to TRBJ2-5; D ambiguous. The J call is in doubt because the DNA end fits TRBJ2-7 better. Germline V gene sequence: CDR1 LGHDT, CDR2 YNNKEL (reference sequence). The CDR3 runs 14 residues. CDR3 in DNA: TGTGCCAGCAGCCAAGATTCGGGTCCCTACGAGCAGTACTTC. It is translated as CASSQDSGPYEQYF.

The chain couples TRBV20-1 to TRBJ1-1, with D maybe TRBD1 (5 bases). Germline V CDR1 and CDR2: DFQATT, SNEGSKA (reference sequence). The CDR3 spans 14 residues. Trimming took 5 bases from V and 4 from J, leaving 17 bases between them. CDR3: CSALIAAGSTEAFF. DNA of the CDR3: TGCAGTGCTCTCATTGCGGCAGGGAGCACTGAAGCTTTCTTT.

This clonotype appeared a few times. This chain uses TRBV20-1 with TRBJ1-5; D may be TRBD1 (5 bases). V dropped 5 bases and J dropped 2 bases, with 19 bases sitting between them. CDR3 size: 16 residues. Per the germline V gene, CDR1 is DFQATT and CDR2 is SNEGSKA (reference sequence). CDR3 coding DNA: TGCAGTGCTCGCGTGGTCGGGCCGGGGCGCAATCAGCCCCAGCATTTT. Its protein is CSARVVGPGRNQPQHF.

V usage is TRBV6-2 or TRBV6-3 and J usage is TRBJ2-5; no firm D call. Trimming shortened V by 5 bases and J by 10 bases, and 11 bases separated the two germline ends. The CDR3 length is 11 residues. Germline V CDR1 and CDR2: MNHEY, SVGEGT. The CDR3 DNA sequence: TGTGCCAGCAGTATGGGCGGTCACCAGTACTTC. Amino acids: CASSMGGHQYF.

The CDR3 sequence is CATSSHGLAGAGANVLTF. CDR3 bases: TGTGCCACCAGCAGCCATGGGCTAGCGGGAGCTGGGGCCAACGTCCTGACTTTC. The rearrangement uses TRBV15 and TRBJ2-6, with 10 bases that match TRBD2. After removal of 3 bases from V and 2 bases from J, the junction contained 7 bases not matched to a gene. The CDR3 extends over 18 amino acids. The germline V gene has CDR1 LNHNV and CDR2 YYDKDF (reference sequence).

This clonotype has a handful of counts. The rearrangement links TRBV6-5 to TRBJ2-2; 9 bases map to TRBD2. With V trimmed by 3 bases and J by 2 bases, 4 bases remained unmatched. The germline V gene has CDR1 MNHEY and CDR2 SVGAGI. This CDR3 is 16 amino acids long. In nucleotides, the CDR3 is TGTGCCAGCAGTTATCGGACTAGCGCCAACACCGGGGAGCTGTTTTTT. It translates to CASSYRTSANTGELFF.

For this clonotype: An end of the junction differs from the germline gene, which may be a read error. The chain employs TRBV9 and TRBJ2-1; D possibly corresponds to TRBD2 (5 bases). There are 15 residues in the CDR3. Germline-derived CDR1 and CDR2 are SGDLS and YYNGEE. CDR3 in amino acids: CASSVSGGGYNGQFF. The CDR3 coding sequence is TGTGCCAGCAGCGTATCTGGCGGAGGATACAATGGGCAGTTCTTC. Supplemented by reference TRBV9 and TRBJ2-1, the full variable domain reads DSGVTQTPKHLITATGQRVTLRCSPRSGDLSVYWYQQSLDQGLQFLIQYYNGEERAKGNILERFSAQQFPDLHSELNLSSLELGDSALYFCASSVSGGGYNGQFFGPGTRLTVL.